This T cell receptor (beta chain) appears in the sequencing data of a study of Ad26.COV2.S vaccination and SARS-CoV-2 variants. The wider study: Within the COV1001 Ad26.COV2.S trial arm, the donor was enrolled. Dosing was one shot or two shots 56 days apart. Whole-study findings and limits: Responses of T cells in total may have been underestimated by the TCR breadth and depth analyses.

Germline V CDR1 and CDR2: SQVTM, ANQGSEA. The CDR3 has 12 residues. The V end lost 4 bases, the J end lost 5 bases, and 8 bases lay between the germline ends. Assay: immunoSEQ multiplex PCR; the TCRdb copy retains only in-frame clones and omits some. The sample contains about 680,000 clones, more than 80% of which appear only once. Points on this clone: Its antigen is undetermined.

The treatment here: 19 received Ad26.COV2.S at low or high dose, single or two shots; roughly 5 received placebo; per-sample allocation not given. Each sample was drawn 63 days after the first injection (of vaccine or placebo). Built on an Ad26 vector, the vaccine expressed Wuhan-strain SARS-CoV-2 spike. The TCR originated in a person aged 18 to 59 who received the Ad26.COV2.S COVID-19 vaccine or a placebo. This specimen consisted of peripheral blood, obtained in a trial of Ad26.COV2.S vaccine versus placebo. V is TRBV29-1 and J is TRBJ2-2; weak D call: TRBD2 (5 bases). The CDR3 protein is CSVGSGTGELFF. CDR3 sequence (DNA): TGCAGCGTTGGGTCGGGGACCGGGGAGCTGTTTTTT.